Below, 8 T cell receptor beta chains from the same sample are listed, as sequenced in a study of control samples from healthy donors and cancer patients. The method was immunoSEQ multiplex PCR; TCRdb's version includes in-frame clones alone and lacks a portion of them. The sample lists about 190,000 clones, about 90% seen once, with 1.5% to 2% in the top ten. What was sequenced was blood. The receptor source for this set is a man between 25 and 39 years old in good health.

The chain carries TRBV3-1 (or the pseudogene TRBV3-2) and TRBJ1-2; D uncertain. Germline CDR1 reads LGHDT; CDR2 reads YNNKEL (reference sequence). The CDR3 runs to 14 residues. The V end lost 0 bases, the J end lost 7 bases, and 12 bases lay between the germline ends. The DNA for the CDR3 is TGTGCCAGCAGCCAAGACACCACGAATCGTGGCTACACCTTC. Residues: CASSQDTTNRGYTF.

This sequence joins TRBV5-5 and TRBJ2-2; no definite D call. The CDR3 sequence is 15 residues long. CDR1 is SGHKS and CDR2 is YYEKEE in the germline V gene (reference sequence). With 0 bases removed from V and 3 bases from J, the gap between germline ends came to 9 bases. CDR3 sequence: CASSLEAGHTGELFF. The CDR3 DNA follows: TGTGCCAGCAGCTTGGAGGCAGGCCACACCGGGGAGCTGTTTTTT.

The CDR3 DNA is TGTGCCAGCAGCTTAGCACAGGGGGCGCGTTACAATGAGCAGTTCTTC. This translates into CASSLAQGARYNEQFF. V is TRBV7-8 and J is TRBJ2-1, with 9 bases fitting TRBD1. Germline V CDR1 and CDR2: SGHVS, FQNEAQ. The CDR3 runs 16 residues. V trimming: 0 bases; J trimming: 4 bases; junction bases outside the gene matches: 4.

The rearrangement joins TRBV12-3 or TRBV12-4 to TRBJ2-2; the D gene is possibly TRBD2 (5 bases). Trimming stripped 10 bases from V and 6 bases from J, with 9 bases between. CDR3 length: 11 amino acids. CDR3 sequence reads: CATWTAGELFF. CDR3 coding DNA: TGTGCCACCTGGACTGCCGGGGAGCTGTTTTTT.

J is TRBJ2-4 and V is TRBV3-1 (or the pseudogene TRBV3-2); D may be TRBD1 (5 bases). Trimming pared 0 bases from V and 2 bases from J, leaving 11 bases between. Germline CDR1 reads LGHDT; CDR2 reads YNNKEL (reference sequence). The CDR3 loop spans 16 amino acids. CDR3 region: CASSQDLGPTKNIQYF. The CDR3 DNA reads as TGTGCCAGCAGCCAAGATCTGGGGCCTACCAAAAACATTCAGTACTTC.

The rearrangement uses TRBV4-1 and TRBJ1-5; 11 bases match TRBD1. Unmatched junction bases numbered 4, after V lost 1 base and J lost 2 bases. Looked up from germline, CDR1 is MGHRA and CDR2 is YSYEKL. The CDR3 spans 17 residues. This chain's CDR3 is CASSQAGTGGGNQPQHF. CDR3 in DNA: TGCGCCAGCAGCCAAGCCGGGACAGGGGGTGGCAATCAGCCCCAGCATTTT.

V is TRBV6-5 and J is TRBJ1-2; perhaps TRBD1 as D (5 bases). V was trimmed by 6 bases and J by 8 bases, leaving 10 bases between them. The CDR3 is made up of 11 amino acids. The germline V gene has CDR1 MNHEY and CDR2 SVGAGI. CDR3 amino acids: CASSQGTGYTF. The DNA of the CDR3 is TGTGCCAGCAGCCAGGGTACAGGCTACACCTTC.

This chain joins TRBV19 and TRBJ1-4, with D possibly matching TRBD1 (6 bases). CDR1 and CDR2 from the germline V gene are LNHDA and SQIVND (reference sequence). V was trimmed by 4 bases and J by 8 bases, leaving 11 bases between them. The CDR3 sequence is 13 residues long. The CDR3 DNA reads as TGTGCCAGTAGTAACCAGGGGAAGGAAAAACTGTTTTTT. It is translated as CASSNQGKEKLFF.